These T cell receptor beta chains were read from a single sample in a study of T cell changes during pregnancy in multiple sclerosis. This table comes from immunoSEQ multiplex PCR, and its TCRdb copy is limited to in-frame clones, with some not included. The sample has 50,000 to 60,000 clones, about nine tenths seen once. The sample here was CD4+ T cells from peripheral blood mononuclear cells, taken after pregnancy. The receptors here all came from a female donor in good health, enrolled as a control in a pregnancy study. CDR3s leave out the opening cysteine and the closing phenylalanine or tryptophan.

CDR3 protein: ASSSAPGGMADTQY
V gene: TRBV7-3
CDR3 length: 14
J gene: TRBJ2-3

CDR3 protein: ASSGSSGDTEAF
V gene: TRBV6-4
CDR3 length: 12
J gene: TRBJ1-1

CDR3 protein: ASSFTGGRNEQY
V gene: TRBV7-9
CDR3 length: 12
J gene: TRBJ2-7

CDR3 protein: ASSGYRSYGYT
V gene: TRBV6-1
CDR3 length: 11
J gene: TRBJ1-2

CDR3 protein: ASSGKGVGNTIY
V gene: TRBV25-1
CDR3 length: 12
J gene: TRBJ1-3

CDR3 protein: AISDGGQPQH
V gene: TRBV10-3
CDR3 length: 10
J gene: TRBJ1-5

CDR3 protein: ASSGQFFGNTIY
V gene: TRBV19
CDR3 length: 12
J gene: TRBJ1-3

CDR3 protein: ASSLGGNSGNTIY
V gene: TRBV7-9
CDR3 length: 13
J gene: TRBJ1-3

CDR3 protein: ASSLGQETYNSPLH
V gene: TRBV18
CDR3 length: 14
J gene: TRBJ1-6

CDR3 protein: SVGGTGAAHSNQPQH
V gene: TRBV29-1
CDR3 length: 15
J gene: TRBJ1-5

CDR3 protein: AIGTGAQETQY
V gene: TRBV10-3
CDR3 length: 11
J gene: TRBJ2-5

CDR3 protein: ASSPGQTYEQY
V gene: TRBV6-6
CDR3 length: 11
J gene: TRBJ2-7

CDR3 protein: ASSGGAGTGELF
V gene: TRBV7-9
CDR3 length: 12
J gene: TRBJ2-2

CDR3 protein: ASSFGQTTEAF
V gene: TRBV5-1
CDR3 length: 11
J gene: TRBJ1-1

CDR3 protein: ASSTGGYCYEQY
V gene: TRBV10-1
CDR3 length: 12
J gene: TRBJ2-7

CDR3 protein: AWKGGGWSGETQY
V gene: TRBV30
CDR3 length: 13
J gene: TRBJ2-5

CDR3 protein: ASSPRTDNTEAF
V gene: TRBV18
CDR3 length: 12
J gene: TRBJ1-1

CDR3 protein: ASSQVGTGLNYGYT
V gene: TRBV4-1
CDR3 length: 14
J gene: TRBJ1-2

CDR3 protein: ASSPGREKLF
V gene: TRBV18
CDR3 length: 10
J gene: TRBJ1-4

CDR3 protein: ASSPIQESYEQY
V gene: TRBV18
CDR3 length: 12
J gene: TRBJ2-7

CDR3 protein: ASSQEPAGGRTDTQY
V gene: TRBV4-3
CDR3 length: 15
J gene: TRBJ2-3

CDR3 protein: ASTAPERSYNEQF
V gene: TRBV7-2
CDR3 length: 13
J gene: TRBJ2-1

CDR3 protein: AVVRDRGLGSSYNEQF
V gene: TRBV19
CDR3 length: 16
J gene: TRBJ2-1